The 2 T cell receptor beta chains given below trace back to one sample, sequenced in a study of T cell repertoires in cytomegalovirus infection. TCRdb re-called the reads with MiXCR, one entry per CDR3 protein. The table shows over 150,000 distinct CDR3 sequences, with approximately 15% occurring only once. The sequenced sample consisted of PBMCs. Source of these receptors: a human donor in good health (CMV status not recorded). Some clones in this sample may be carry-over from other donors' samples.

Only a few counts were recorded for this clonotype. The chain joins TRBV25-1 to TRBJ1-2, with D hard to call. The germline V gene encodes CDR1 MGHDK and CDR2 SYGVNS. Trimming removed 3 bases from V and 4 bases from J, with 12 bases in between. CDR3 length: 14 residues. CDR3 sequence reads: CASSDSGSIYGYTF. The CDR3, as DNA: TGTGCCAGCAGTGACAGCGGATCAATCTATGGCTACACCTTC.

This clonotype came up a few times. The gene calls are TRBV6-6 and TRBJ2-1; D perhaps matches TRBD2 (6 bases). The CDR3 contains 13 residues. From germline, CDR1 is MNHNY and CDR2 SVGAGI (reference sequence). The V end lost 5 bases, the J end lost 5 bases, and 10 bases lay between the germline ends. The CDR3 DNA reads as TGTGCCAGCAGTGGTACTAGCCACAATGAGCAGTTCTTC. Its translation is CASSGTSHNEQFF.